This T cell receptor beta chain derives from a study of monozygotic twins with inflammatory bowel disease. This CDR3 spans 13 amino acids. CDR1 is MNHNS, CDR2 SASEGT, per germline. Template switching added UMIs carrying a 6-nucleotide sample barcode. One entry per CDR3 protein, without DNA, is what TCRdb gives after re-calling the 5' RACE reads. Reported are some 200,000 distinct CDR3 sequences; the ten largest clones contain 1.6%. The sequence was obtained from a human donor with ulcerative colitis or Crohn's disease, or a healthy co-twin of an affected twin (not recorded which). The sample comprised blood. The J gene is TRBJ1-2, the V gene TRBV6-1. The CDR3: CASRLDGFYGYTF.